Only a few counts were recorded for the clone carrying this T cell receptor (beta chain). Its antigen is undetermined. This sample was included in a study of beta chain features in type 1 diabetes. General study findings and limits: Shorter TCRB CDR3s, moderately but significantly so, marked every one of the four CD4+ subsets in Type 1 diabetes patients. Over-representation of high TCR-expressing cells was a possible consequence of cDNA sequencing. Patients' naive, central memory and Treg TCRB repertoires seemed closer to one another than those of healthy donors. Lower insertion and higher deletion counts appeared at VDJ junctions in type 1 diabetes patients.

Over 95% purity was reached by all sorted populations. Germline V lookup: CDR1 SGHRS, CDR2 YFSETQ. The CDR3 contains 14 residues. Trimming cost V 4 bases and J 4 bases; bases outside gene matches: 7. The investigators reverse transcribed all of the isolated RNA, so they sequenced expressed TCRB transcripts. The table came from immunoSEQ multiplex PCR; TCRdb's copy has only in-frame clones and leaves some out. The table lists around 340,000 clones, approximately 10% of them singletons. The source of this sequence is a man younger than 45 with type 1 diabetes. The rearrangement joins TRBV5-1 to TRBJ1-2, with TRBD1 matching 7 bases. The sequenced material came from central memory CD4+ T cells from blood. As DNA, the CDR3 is TGCGCCAGCAGCCCAGACAGGGATATCTATGGCTACACCTTC. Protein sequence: CASSPDRDIYGYTF.